The 22 T cell receptor beta chains listed next were all sequenced from one sample in a study of regulatory T cells in long-lasting Graves disease. The sample's time point: newly diagnosed GD, antithyroid drugs for less than 3 months. PBMC RNA served as the TCR library source. Construction of TCR beta libraries relied on iRepertoire HTBI primers and on Arm-PCR targeting CDR3 regions. Using its own MiXCR run on the multiplex PCR reads, TCRdb lists one record per CDR3 protein. Of 420,000 or so distinct CDR3 sequences in the sample, roughly 17% are singletons; the top ten hold 23%. These data were also filed under a second study, of T cells in Graves' hyperthyroidism and ophthalmopathy.

Here the sequenced sample was peripheral blood mononuclear cells (PBMCs), taken at new diagnosis, from a patient treated with antithyroid drugs. These TCRs come from a woman between 18 and 29 years old with Graves disease.

This clonotype was detected many times. The rearrangement uses TRBV29-1 and TRBJ1-1; TRBD1 matches at 8 bases. This CDR3 is 15 amino acids long. CDR1 SQVTM and CDR2 ANQGSEA come from the germline V gene. J was trimmed by 3 bases and V by 4 bases; bases with no gene match: 10. The CDR3 sequence is CSVAPWARGHTEAFF. CDR3 DNA: TGCAGCGTTGCCCCCTGGGCCAGGGGGCACACTGAAGCTTTCTTT.

On this clonotype itself: A much larger clone differs from this one at a single base, so this may be a read error. A read error is likely, as this CDR3 ends without the conserved phenylalanine or tryptophan. The chain employs TRBV5-1 and TRBJ2-7; tentatively, D is TRBD2 (5 bases). The length of the CDR3 is 13 residues. Germline V lookup: CDR1 SGHRS, CDR2 YFSETQ. V shed 2 bases and J shed 3 bases, with 9 bases lying between them. The CDR3 is CASSLSGFYEQYS. The CDR3 coding sequence is TGCGCCAGCAGCTTATCGGGGTTCTACGAGCAGTACTCC.

This clonotype came up many times. This sequence joins TRBV4-3 and TRBJ2-4; maybe TRBD2 (5 bases). CDR1 is LGHNA and CDR2 is YSLEER in the germline V gene. This CDR3 is built from 12 residues. V shed 0 bases and J shed 15 bases, with 12 bases lying between them. CDR3 sequence reads: CASSQEGGLGYF. The DNA for the CDR3 is TGCGCCAGCAGCCAAGAGGGCGGACTGGGGTACTTC.

The count of this clonotype is one. A clone one base away is much larger, so this may be a read error. V and J are TRBV28 and TRBJ1-1; D uncertain. The CDR3 spans 14 residues. Germline CDR1 is MDHEN and CDR2 is SYDVKM. The CDR3 spells CASSFNWRYTGAFF. For the CDR3, the DNA is TGTGCCAGCAGTTTTAATTGGAGGTACACTGGAGCTTTCTTT.

The V call is TRBV7-9, the J call TRBJ2-5; a weak D match, TRBD2 (5 bases). V shed 2 bases and J shed 2 bases, with 9 bases lying between them. This CDR3 region has 14 residues. CDR1 and CDR2 from the germline V gene are SEHNR and FQNEAQ (reference sequence). The CDR3, as DNA: TGTGCCAGCAGCTTAATGGGAGTACAAGAGACCCAGTACTTC. Its protein is CASSLMGVQETQYF.

This clonotype was observed at least ten times. This chain links TRBV30 with TRBJ2-1; 8 bases match TRBD1. Germline values: CDR1 GTSNPN, CDR2 SVGIG (reference sequence). This CDR3 is 13 amino acids long. V was pared by 3 bases and J by 3 bases, with 1 base of the junction left unmatched. The CDR3 here is CAWSGTGYNEQFF. CDR3 nucleotides: TGTGCCTGGAGCGGGACAGGCTACAATGAGCAGTTCTTC.

The V call is TRBV29-1, the J call TRBJ2-6, with 8 bases matching TRBD2. The CDR3 consists of 14 residues. Trimming cost V 5 bases and J 3 bases; bases outside gene matches: 3. CDR1 SQVTM and CDR2 ANQGSEA come from the germline V gene. CDR3 sequence (DNA): TGCAGCGTTAGCGGGAGCGTTGGGGCCAACGTCCTGACTTTC. Protein: CSVSGSVGANVLTF. Filled out from reference TRBV29-1 and TRBJ2-6, the complete variable domain reads SAVISQKPSRDICQRGTSLTIQCQVDSQVTMMFWYRQQPGQSLTLIATANQGSEATYESGFVIDKFPISRPNLTFSTLTVSNMSPEDSSIYLCSVSGSVGANVLTFGAGSRLTVL.

This rearrangement joins TRBV19 to TRBJ2-3, with 9 positions matching TRBD2. The V gene's germline CDR1 is LNHDA and CDR2 SQIVND (reference sequence). The CDR3 contains 15 residues. Trimming cost V 3 bases and J 2 bases; bases outside gene matches: 3. The CDR3 DNA follows: TGTGCCAGTAGTATGCTAGCGGGGAACACAGATACGCAGTATTTT. It yields the protein CASSMLAGNTDTQYF.

This clonotype was recorded many times. This chain joins TRBV5-1 and TRBJ1-2; D perhaps matches TRBD1 (5 bases). The CDR3 has 17 residues. From germline, CDR1 is SGHRS and CDR2 YFSETQ. V lost 0 bases and J lost 3, with 18 bases in between. CDR3 in DNA: TGCGCCAGCAGCTTGGCCGGGCATGGGGCGGAAGACTATGGCTACACCTTC. It encodes CASSLAGHGAEDYGYTF. The whole variable domain, filled in from reference TRBV5-1 and TRBJ1-2, reads KAGVTQTPRYLIKTRGQQVTLSCSPISGHRSVSWYQQTPGQGLQFLFEYFSETQRNKGNFPGRFSGRQFSNSRSEMNVSTLELGDSALYLCASSLAGHGAEDYGYTFGSGTRLTVV.

The chain has TRBV15 and TRBJ2-7, with a tentative D call TRBD2 (5 bases). The CDR3 is made up of 15 amino acids. Germline V lookup: CDR1 LNHNV, CDR2 YYDKDF (reference sequence). V was shortened by 0 bases and J by 9 bases, with 18 bases between the two germline ends. Here the CDR3 reads CATSRDIGEFSGQYF. The CDR3 DNA sequence: TGTGCCACCAGCAGAGATATTGGGGAGTTCTCGGGGCAGTACTTC. Full variable domain (rest looked up from reference TRBV15 and TRBJ2-7): DAMVIQNPRYQVTQFGKPVTLSCSQTLNHNVMYWYQQKSSQAPKLLFHYYDKDFNNEADTPDNFQSRRPNTSFCFLDIRSPGLGDTAMYLCATSRDIGEFSGQYFGPGTRLTVT.

This clonotype has just a few counts. The CDR3 region is CSVAPTGMETQYF. DNA for the CDR3: TGCAGCGTAGCTCCGACAGGGATGGAGACCCAGTACTTC. V usage is TRBV29-1 and J usage is TRBJ2-5; the match to TRBD1 covers 7 bases. Germline V gene lookup returns CDR1 SQVTM and CDR2 ANQGSEA. Unmatched junction bases numbered 9, after V lost 6 bases and J lost 5 bases. The CDR3 loop spans 13 amino acids.

The rearrangement joins TRBV19 to TRBJ2-1, with a weak D call TRBD1 (6 bases). This CDR3 is 15 amino acids long. V was shortened by 7 bases and J by 3 bases, with 16 bases between the two germline ends. CDR1 is LNHDA, CDR2 SQIVND, per germline (reference sequence). Here the CDR3 DNA reads TGTGCCAGTACCCAGGGACACCGACTCTACAATGAGCAGTTCTTC. It translates to CASTQGHRLYNEQFF.

This clonotype was seen many times. The rearrangement uses TRBV3-1 and TRBJ2-5, with D perhaps TRBD2 (5 bases). Trimming cost V 1 base and J 0 bases, with 9 bases left between them. There are 15 residues in the CDR3. Germline V gene lookup returns CDR1 LGHDT and CDR2 YNNKEL (reference sequence). CDR3 loop: CASSQVPGNQETQYF. DNA for the CDR3: TGTGCCAGCAGCCAAGTTCCGGGGAACCAAGAGACCCAGTACTTC.

The chain is built from TRBV20-1 and TRBJ2-7, with D unclear. The V end was cut by 3 bases, the J end by 2 bases, with 11 bases between. CDR3 length equals 13 residues. From germline, CDR1 is DFQATT and CDR2 SNEGSKA (reference sequence). CDR3 residues: CSASFGTAYEQYF. CDR3 DNA: TGCAGTGCTAGTTTCGGCACCGCCTACGAGCAGTACTTC.

This clonotype has a count of ten or more. The gene calls are TRBV12-3 or TRBV12-4 and TRBJ2-7; possibly TRBD2 for D (5 bases). The CDR3 extends over 12 amino acids. The germline V and J ends were trimmed by 2 bases and 9 bases, with 11 bases remaining between them. The CDR3 sequence: CASSLNGKVQYF. The CDR3 region has the DNA TGTGCCAGCAGTTTAAACGGGAAGGTGCAGTACTTC.

This clonotype was counted many times. The chain joins TRBV28 to TRBJ1-1, with D unresolved. The CDR3 length is 14 residues. Germline CDR1 is MDHEN and CDR2 is SYDVKM. V lost 7 bases and J 1 base, leaving 13 bases between the germline ends. CDR3 DNA sequence: TGTGCCAGCATAGGAGGGCTGGGGAACACTGAAGCTTTCTTT. It translates to CASIGGLGNTEAFF.

As regards this clonotype: This sequence may be a read error, since a much larger clone differs from it by one base. No conserved phenylalanine or tryptophan is present at the end of the CDR3, so a read error is the likely explanation. This sequence joins TRBV11-2 and TRBJ2-5; no definite D call. The CDR3 consists of 12 residues. Trimming cost V 6 bases and J 6 bases, with 11 bases left between them. Germline CDR1 reads SGHAT; CDR2 reads FQNNGV. The CDR3 spells CASSEAMKTQYS. CDR3 bases: TGTGCCAGCAGTGAGGCTATGAAGACCCAGTACTCC.

The V gene is TRBV7-2, the J gene TRBJ2-4, with D possibly matching TRBD2 (5 bases). The CDR3 runs to 16 residues. Per germline, CDR1 SGHTA and CDR2 FQGNSA. V shed 5 bases and J shed 1 base, with 15 bases lying between them. This CDR3 is CASSLQSGRAKNIQYF. The CDR3 DNA is TGTGCCAGCAGCCTCCAGAGCGGTAGGGCCAAAAACATTCAGTACTTC.

This clonotype was observed a handful of times. This sequence is one base from a far larger clone and is likely a read error. The rearrangement joins TRBV11-2 to TRBJ2-1, with no clear D. The CDR3 totals 12 residues. From germline, CDR1 is SGHAT and CDR2 FQNNGV. As DNA, the CDR3 is TGTGCCAGCAGCTTCGACGGAACCGACCAGCACTTC. Translating it yields CASSFDGTDQHF. Full variable domain (rest looked up from reference TRBV11-2 and TRBJ2-1): EAGVAQSPRYKIIEKRQSVAFWCNPISGHATLYWYQQILGQGPKLLIQFQNNGVVDDSQLPKDRFSAERLKGVDSTLKIQPAKLEDSAVYLCASSFDGTDQHFGPGTRLTVL.

Many counts were recorded for this clonotype. V and J are TRBV20-1 and TRBJ2-7; TRBD2 matches 9 bases. The V gene's germline CDR1 is DFQATT and CDR2 SNEGSKA (reference sequence). The CDR3 has 15 amino acids. V gave up 4 bases and J gave up 0 bases; unmatched junction bases: 7. CDR3 sequence reads: CSATGLAYSSYEQYF. CDR3 coding DNA: TGCAGTGCTACAGGACTAGCGTATAGCTCCTACGAGCAGTACTTC.

Concerning this clonotype: This may stem from a read error, because a much larger clone lies one nucleotide away. V and J are TRBV27 and TRBJ1-6; TRBD1 matches at 7 bases. V dropped 6 bases and J dropped 7; count of bases not matched to a gene: 6. The CDR3 consists of 14 residues. Germline loops: CDR1 MNHEY, CDR2 SMNVEV (reference sequence). CDR3 loop: CASSPRDRNSPLHF. The CDR3 coding sequence is TGTGCCAGCAGCCCCCGGGACAGAAATTCACCCCTCCACTTT.

This clonotype was picked up many times. The chain combines TRBV24-1 with TRBJ2-3; D might be TRBD1 (6 bases). Trimming removed 9 bases at V and 0 bases at J, with 9 bases between. This CDR3 contains 13 residues. Germline V gene sequence: CDR1 KGHDR, CDR2 SFDVKD. CDR3 bases: TGTGCCACCTCTGGGGGCAGCACAGATACGCAGTATTTT. Its protein product is CATSGGSTDTQYF.